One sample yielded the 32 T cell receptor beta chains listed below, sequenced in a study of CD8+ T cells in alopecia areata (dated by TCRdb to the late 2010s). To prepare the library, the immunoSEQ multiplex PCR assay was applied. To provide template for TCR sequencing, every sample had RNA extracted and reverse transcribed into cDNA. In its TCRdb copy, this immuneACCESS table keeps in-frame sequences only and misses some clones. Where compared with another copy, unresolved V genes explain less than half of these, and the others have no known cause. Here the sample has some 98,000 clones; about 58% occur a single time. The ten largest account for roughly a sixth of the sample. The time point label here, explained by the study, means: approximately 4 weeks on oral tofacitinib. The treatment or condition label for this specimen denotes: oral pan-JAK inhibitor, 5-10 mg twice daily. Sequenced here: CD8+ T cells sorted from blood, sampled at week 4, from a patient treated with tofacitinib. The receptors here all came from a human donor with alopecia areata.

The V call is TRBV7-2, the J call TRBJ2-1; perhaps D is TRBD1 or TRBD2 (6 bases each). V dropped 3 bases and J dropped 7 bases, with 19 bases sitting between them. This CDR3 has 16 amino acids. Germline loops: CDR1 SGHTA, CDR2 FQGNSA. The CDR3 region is CASSFEFTRGGNEQFF. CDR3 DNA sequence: TGTGCCAGCAGCTTCGAATTTACCAGGGGAGGAAATGAGCAGTTCTTC.

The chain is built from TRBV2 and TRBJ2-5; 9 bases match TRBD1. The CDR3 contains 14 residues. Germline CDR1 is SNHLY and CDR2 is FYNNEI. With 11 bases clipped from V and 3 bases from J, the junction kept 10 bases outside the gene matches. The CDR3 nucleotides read TGTGCCTGGCTGATGGGACAGGGAGAAGAGACCCAGTACTTC. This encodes CAWLMGQGEETQYF.

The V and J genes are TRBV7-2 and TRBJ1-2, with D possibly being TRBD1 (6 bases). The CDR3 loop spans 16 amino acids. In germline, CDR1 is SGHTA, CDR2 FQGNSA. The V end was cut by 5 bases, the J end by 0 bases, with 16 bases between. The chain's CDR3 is CASSEKQGAANYGYTF. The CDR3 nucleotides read TGTGCCAGCAGCGAGAAACAGGGTGCCGCTAACTATGGCTACACCTTC.

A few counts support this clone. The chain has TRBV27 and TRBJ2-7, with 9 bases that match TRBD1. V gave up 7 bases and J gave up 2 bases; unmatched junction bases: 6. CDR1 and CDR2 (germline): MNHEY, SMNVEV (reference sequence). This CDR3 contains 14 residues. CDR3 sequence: CASNSRDRAYEQYF. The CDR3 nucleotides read TGTGCCAGCAATTCTCGGGACAGGGCCTACGAGCAGTACTTC.

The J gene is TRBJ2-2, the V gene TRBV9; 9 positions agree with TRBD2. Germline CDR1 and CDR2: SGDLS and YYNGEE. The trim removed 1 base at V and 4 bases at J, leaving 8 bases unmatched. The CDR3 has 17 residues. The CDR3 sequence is CASSVSGGRVSTGELFF. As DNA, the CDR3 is TGTGCCAGCAGCGTATCGGGCGGGAGGGTTAGCACCGGGGAGCTGTTTTTT.

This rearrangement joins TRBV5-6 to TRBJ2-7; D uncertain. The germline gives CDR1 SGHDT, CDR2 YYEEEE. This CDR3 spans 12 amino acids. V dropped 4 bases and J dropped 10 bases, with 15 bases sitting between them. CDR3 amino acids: CASSPSSNLQYF. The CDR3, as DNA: TGTGCCAGCAGCCCATCCTCTAATCTCCAGTACTTC.

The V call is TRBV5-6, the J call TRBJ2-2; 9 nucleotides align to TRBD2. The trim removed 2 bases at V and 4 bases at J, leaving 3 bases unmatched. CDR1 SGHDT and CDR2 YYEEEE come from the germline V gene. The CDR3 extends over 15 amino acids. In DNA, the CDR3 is TGTGCCAGCAGCTTTGCGGGGGGGCCCACCGGGGAGCTGTTTTTT. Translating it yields CASSFAGGPTGELFF.

DNA of the CDR3: TGTGCCTGGCGTAAGACAGGGAAGGACTATGGCTACACCTTC. It encodes CAWRKTGKDYGYTF. The chain couples TRBV30 to TRBJ1-2; 7 positions match TRBD1. V lost 5 bases, J lost 3 bases, and 9 bases stayed unmatched. Germline CDR1 and CDR2: GTSNPN and SVGIG (reference sequence). This CDR3 comprises 14 residues.

For the CDR3, the DNA is TGTGCCAGCAGTTACGGACTAGCGGGGGATTCGCAGTATTTT. This codes for CASSYGLAGDSQYF. The chain links TRBV6-5 to TRBJ2-3; 13 positions match TRBD2. CDR1 MNHEY and CDR2 SVGAGI come from the germline V gene. The V segment lost 2 bases and the J segment 10 bases; nucleotides outside the gene matches: 3. This CDR3 has 14 amino acids.

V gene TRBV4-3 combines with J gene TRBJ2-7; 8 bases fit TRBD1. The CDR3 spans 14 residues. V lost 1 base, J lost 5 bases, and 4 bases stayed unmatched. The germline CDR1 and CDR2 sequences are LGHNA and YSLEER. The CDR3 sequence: CASSQGDRPHEQYF. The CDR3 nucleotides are TGCGCCAGCAGCCAAGGGGACAGGCCACACGAGCAGTACTTC.

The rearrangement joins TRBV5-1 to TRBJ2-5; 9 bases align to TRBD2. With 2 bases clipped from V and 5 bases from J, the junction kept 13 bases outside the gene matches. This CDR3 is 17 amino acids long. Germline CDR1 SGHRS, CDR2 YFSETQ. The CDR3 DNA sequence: TGCGCCAGCAGCTTTTCTGCGCTAGCGGGATTGATGGAGACCCAGTACTTC. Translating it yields CASSFSALAGLMETQYF.

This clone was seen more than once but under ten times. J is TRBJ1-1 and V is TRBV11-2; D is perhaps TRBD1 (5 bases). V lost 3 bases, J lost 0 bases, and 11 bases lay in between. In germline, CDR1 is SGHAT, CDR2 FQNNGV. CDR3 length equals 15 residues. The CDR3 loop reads CASSLSADMNTEAFF. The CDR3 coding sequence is TGTGCCAGCAGCTTGAGCGCGGACATGAACACTGAAGCTTTCTTT.

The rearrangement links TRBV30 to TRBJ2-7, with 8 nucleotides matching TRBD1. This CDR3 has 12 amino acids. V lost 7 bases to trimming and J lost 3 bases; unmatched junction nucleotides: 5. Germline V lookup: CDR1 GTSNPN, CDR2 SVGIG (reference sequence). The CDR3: CAYRDRSYEQYF. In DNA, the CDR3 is TGTGCCTACCGGGACAGGAGCTACGAGCAGTACTTC.

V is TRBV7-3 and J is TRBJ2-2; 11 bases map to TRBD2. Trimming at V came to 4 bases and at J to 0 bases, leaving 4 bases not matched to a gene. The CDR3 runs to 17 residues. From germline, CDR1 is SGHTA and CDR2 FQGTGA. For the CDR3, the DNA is TGTGCCAGCAGCTCCCTAGCGGGGGGTTCGAACACCGGGGAGCTGTTTTTT. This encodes CASSSLAGGSNTGELFF.

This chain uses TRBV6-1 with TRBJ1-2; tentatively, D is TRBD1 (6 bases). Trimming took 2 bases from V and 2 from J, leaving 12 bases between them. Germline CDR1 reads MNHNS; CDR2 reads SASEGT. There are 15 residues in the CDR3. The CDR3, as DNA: TGTGCCAGCAGTGAAATGGGGACACCCAACTATGGCTACACCTTC. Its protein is CASSEMGTPNYGYTF.

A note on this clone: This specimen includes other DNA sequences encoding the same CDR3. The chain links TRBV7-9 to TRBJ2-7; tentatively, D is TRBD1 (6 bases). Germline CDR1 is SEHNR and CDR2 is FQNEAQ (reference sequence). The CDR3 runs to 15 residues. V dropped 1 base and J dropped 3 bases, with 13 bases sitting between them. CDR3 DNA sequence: TGTGCCAGCAGCTTAGGCACAGGGTCCCTCTACGAGCAGTACTTC. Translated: CASSLGTGSLYEQYF.

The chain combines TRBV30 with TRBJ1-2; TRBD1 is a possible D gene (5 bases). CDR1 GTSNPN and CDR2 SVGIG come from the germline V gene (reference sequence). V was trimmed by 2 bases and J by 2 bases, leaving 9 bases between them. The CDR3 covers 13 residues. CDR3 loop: CAWSPDSNYGYTF. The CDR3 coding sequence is TGTGCCTGGAGTCCAGACAGCAACTATGGCTACACCTTC.

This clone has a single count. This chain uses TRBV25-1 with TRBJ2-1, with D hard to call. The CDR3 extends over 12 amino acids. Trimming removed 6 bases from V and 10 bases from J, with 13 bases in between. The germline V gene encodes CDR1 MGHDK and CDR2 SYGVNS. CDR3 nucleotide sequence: TGTGCCAGCAGATCGAAAGGCTTCGAGCAGTTCTTC. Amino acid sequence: CASRSKGFEQFF.

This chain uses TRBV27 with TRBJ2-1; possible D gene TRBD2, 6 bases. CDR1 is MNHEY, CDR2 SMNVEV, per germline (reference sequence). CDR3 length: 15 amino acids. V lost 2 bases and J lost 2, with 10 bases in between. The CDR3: CASSLGSGAYNEQFF. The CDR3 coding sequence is TGTGCCAGCAGTTTAGGCTCGGGGGCCTACAATGAGCAGTTCTTC.

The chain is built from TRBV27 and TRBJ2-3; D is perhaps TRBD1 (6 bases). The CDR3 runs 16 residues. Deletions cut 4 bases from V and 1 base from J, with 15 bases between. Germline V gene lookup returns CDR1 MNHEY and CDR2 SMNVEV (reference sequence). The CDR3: CASSSLKRQGTDTQYF. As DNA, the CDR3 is TGTGCCAGCAGTTCCCTTAAACGACAGGGCACAGATACGCAGTATTTT.

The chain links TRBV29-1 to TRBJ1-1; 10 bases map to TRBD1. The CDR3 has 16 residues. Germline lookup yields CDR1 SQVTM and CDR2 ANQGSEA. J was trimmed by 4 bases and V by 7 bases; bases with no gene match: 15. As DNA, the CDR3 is TGCAGCGCTGGGGACAGGGGACTGGGTGGCGCCACTGAAGCTTTCTTT. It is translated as CSAGDRGLGGATEAFF.

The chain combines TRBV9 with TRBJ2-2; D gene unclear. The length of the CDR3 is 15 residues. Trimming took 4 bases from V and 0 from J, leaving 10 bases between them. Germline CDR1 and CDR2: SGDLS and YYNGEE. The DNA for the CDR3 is TGTGCCAGCAGCCCCTACACCACGAACACCGGGGAGCTGTTTTTT. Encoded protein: CASSPYTTNTGELFF. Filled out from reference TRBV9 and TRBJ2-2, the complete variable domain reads DSGVTQTPKHLITATGQRVTLRCSPRSGDLSVYWYQQSLDQGLQFLIQYYNGEERAKGNILERFSAQQFPDLHSELNLSSLELGDSALYFCASSPYTTNTGELFFGEGSRLTVL.

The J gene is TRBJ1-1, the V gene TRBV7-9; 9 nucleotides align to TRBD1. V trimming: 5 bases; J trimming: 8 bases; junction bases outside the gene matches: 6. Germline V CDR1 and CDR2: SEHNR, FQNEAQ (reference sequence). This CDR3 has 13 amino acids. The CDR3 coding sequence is TGTGCCAGCAGCCGGACAGGGGCCGCCGAAGCTTTCTTT. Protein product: CASSRTGAAEAFF.

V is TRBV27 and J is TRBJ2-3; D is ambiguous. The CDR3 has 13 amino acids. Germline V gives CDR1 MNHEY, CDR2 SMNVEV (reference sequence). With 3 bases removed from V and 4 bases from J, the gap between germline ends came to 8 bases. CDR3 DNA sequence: TGTGCCAGCAGTTTCGGGCCCTCAGATACGCAGTATTTT. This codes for CASSFGPSDTQYF.

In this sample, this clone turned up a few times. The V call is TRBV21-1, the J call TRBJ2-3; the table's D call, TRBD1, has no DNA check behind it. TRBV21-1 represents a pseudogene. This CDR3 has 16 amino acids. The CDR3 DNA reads TGTGCCAGCACCCAGATTACTGACAGGCCCACAGATACGCAGTATTTT. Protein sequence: CASTQITDRPTDTQYF.

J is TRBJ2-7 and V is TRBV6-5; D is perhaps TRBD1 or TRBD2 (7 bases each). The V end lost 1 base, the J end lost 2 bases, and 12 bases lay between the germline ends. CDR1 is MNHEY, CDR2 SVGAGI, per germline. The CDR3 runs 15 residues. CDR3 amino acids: CASSYFQGGTYEQYF. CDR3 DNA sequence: TGTGCCAGCAGTTACTTTCAGGGGGGGACCTACGAGCAGTACTTC.

The CDR3 loop reads CASSSNRQGPTNYGYTF. In nucleotides, the CDR3 is TGCGCCAGCAGCTCAAATCGACAGGGACCGACTAACTATGGCTACACCTTC. The genes are TRBV5-1 and TRBJ1-2; TRBD1 aligns across 7 bases. Germline V CDR1 and CDR2: SGHRS, YFSETQ. This CDR3 is 17 amino acids long. Losses at the gene ends were 3 bases for V and 0 bases for J; bases not matched to a gene: 11.

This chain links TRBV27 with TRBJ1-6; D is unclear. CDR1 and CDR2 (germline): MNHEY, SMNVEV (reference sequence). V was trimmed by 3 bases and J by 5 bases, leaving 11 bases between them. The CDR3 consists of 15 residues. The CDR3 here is CASSLVGGHNSPLHF. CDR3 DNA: TGTGCCAGCAGTTTGGTGGGAGGCCATAATTCACCCCTCCACTTT.

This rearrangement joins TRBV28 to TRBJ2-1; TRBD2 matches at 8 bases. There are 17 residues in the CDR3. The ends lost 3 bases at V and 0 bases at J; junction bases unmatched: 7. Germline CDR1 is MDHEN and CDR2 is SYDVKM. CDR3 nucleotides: TGTGCCAGCAGTTTGTATAGCGGGGCCAGCTCCTACAATGAGCAGTTCTTC. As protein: CASSLYSGASSYNEQFF.

CDR3 DNA: TGTGCCAGTAGTAAAGGACGTGCCGGGGATTCACCCCTCCACTTT. Translation gives CASSKGRAGDSPLHF. V gene TRBV19 combines with J gene TRBJ1-6; no reliable D call. V lost 4 bases and J 8 bases, leaving 15 bases between the germline ends. Germline V gene data show CDR1 as LNHDA and CDR2 as SQIVND (reference sequence). This CDR3 contains 15 residues. Full variable domain (remainder filled in from reference TRBV19 and TRBJ1-6): DGGITQSPKYLFRKEGQNVTLSCEQNLNHDAMYWYRQDPGQGLRLIYYSQIVNDFQKGDIAEGYSVSREKKESFPLTVTSAQKNPTAFYLCASSKGRAGDSPLHFGNGTRLTVT.

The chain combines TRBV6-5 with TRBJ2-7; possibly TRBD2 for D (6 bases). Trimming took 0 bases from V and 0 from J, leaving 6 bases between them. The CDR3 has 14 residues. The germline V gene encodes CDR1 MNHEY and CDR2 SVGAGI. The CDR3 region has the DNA TGTGCCAGCAGTTACTCCGGGAGCTCCTACGAGCAGTACTTC. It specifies CASSYSGSSYEQYF.

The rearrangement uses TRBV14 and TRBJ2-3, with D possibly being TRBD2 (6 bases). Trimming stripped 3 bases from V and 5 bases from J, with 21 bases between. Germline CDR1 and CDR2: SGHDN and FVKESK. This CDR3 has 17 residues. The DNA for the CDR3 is TGTGCCAGCAGCCATCTACGGGGGAAGGGTTCGGGAGATACGCAGTATTTT. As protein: CASSHLRGKGSGDTQYF.